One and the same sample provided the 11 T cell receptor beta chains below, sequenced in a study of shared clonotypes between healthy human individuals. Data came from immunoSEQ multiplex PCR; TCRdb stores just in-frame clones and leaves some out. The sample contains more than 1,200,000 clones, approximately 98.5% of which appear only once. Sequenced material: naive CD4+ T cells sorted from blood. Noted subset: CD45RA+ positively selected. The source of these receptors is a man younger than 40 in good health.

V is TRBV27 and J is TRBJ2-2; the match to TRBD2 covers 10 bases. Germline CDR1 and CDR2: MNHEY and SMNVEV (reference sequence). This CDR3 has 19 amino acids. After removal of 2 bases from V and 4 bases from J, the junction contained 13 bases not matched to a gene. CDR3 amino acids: CASSLTPPGAGGSTGELFF. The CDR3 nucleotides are TGTGCCAGCAGTTTAACTCCACCGGGAGCGGGAGGGTCCACCGGGGAGCTGTTTTTT.

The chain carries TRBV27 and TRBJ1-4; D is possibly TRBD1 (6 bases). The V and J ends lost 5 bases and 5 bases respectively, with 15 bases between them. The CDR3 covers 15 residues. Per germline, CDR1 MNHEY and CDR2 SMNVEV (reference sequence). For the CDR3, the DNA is TGTGCCAGCAGTCCACAGGGACTGTGGAATGAAAAACTGTTTTTT. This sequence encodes CASSPQGLWNEKLFF.

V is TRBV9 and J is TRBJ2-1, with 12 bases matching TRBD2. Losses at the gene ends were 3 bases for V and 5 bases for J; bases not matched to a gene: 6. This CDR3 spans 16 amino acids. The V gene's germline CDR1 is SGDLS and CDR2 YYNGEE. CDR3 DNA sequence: TGTGCCAGCAGCGCCCAGACTAGCGGGAGTAACAATGAGCAGTTCTTC. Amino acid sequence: CASSAQTSGSNNEQFF.

The CDR3 nucleotides read TGTGCCAGCACGCGGGAGTGGAATGAGCAGTTCTTC. It specifies CASTREWNEQFF. The chain links TRBV6-1 to TRBJ2-1; 7 bases map to TRBD2. The V and J ends lost 7 bases and 7 bases, in that order; junction bases with no gene match: 4. The germline gives CDR1 MNHNS, CDR2 SASEGT. The CDR3 runs 12 residues.

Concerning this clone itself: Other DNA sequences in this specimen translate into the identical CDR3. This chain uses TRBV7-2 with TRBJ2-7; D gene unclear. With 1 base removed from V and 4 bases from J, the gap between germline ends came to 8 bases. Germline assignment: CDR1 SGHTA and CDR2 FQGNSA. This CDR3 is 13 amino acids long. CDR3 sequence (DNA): TGTGCCAGCAGCTTAGGCCTATCTTACGAGCAGTACTTC. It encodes CASSLGLSYEQYF.

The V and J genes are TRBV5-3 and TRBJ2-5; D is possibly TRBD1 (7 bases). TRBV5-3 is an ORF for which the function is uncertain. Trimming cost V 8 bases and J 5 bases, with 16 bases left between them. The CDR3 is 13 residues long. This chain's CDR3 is CASRPTGRETQYF. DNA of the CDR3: TGTGCCAGCAGACCGACAGGGAGGGAGACCCAGTACTTC.

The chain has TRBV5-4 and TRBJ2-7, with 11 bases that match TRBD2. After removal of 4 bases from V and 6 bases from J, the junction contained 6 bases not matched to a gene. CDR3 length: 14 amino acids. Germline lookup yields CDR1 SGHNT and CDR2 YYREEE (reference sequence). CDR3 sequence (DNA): TGTGCCAGCAGCCAGGGACTAGCGGTGGGCGAGCAGTACTTC. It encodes CASSQGLAVGEQYF.

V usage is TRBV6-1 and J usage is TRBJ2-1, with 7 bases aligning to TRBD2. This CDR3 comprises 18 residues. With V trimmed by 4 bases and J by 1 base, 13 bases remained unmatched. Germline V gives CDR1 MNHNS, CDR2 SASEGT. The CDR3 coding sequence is TGTGCCAGCAGTGTTCGGAACCCCGGGACTATGTCCTACAATGAGCAGTTCTTC. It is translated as CASSVRNPGTMSYNEQFF.

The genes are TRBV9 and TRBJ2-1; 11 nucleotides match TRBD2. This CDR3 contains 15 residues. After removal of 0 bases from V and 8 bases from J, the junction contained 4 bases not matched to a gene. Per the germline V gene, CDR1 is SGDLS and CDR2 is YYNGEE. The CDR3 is CASSVALLAGDEQFF. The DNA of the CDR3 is TGTGCCAGCAGCGTAGCTCTACTAGCGGGAGATGAGCAGTTCTTC.

The CDR3, as DNA: TGTGCCAGCAGTTTAAGCCACGCCAGGTTTCAGCCCCAGCATTTT. Amino acid sequence: CASSLSHARFQPQHF. This rearrangement joins TRBV27 to TRBJ1-5; no definite D call. The CDR3 consists of 15 residues. CDR1 is MNHEY, CDR2 SMNVEV, per germline (reference sequence). Trimming cost V 2 bases and J 6 bases, with 14 bases left between them.

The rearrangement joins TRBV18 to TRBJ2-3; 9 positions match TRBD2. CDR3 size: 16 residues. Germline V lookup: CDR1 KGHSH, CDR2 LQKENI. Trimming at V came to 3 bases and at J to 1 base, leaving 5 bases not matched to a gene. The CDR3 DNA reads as TGTGCCAGCTCACCCGTAGCGGGAGTGGGCACAGATACGCAGTATTTT. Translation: CASSPVAGVGTDTQYF.